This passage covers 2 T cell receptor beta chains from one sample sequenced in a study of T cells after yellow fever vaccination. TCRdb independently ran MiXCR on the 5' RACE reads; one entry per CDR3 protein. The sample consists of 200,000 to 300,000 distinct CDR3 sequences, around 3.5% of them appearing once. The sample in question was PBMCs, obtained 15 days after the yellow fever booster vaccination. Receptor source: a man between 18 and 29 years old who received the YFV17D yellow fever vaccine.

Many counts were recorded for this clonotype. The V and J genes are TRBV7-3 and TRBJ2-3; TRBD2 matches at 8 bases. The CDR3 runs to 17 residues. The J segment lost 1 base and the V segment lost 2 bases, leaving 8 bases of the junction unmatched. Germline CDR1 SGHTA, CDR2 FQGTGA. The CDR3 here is CASSLPGGRLGTDTQYF. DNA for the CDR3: TGTGCCAGCAGCTTACCGGGGGGGCGGCTTGGCACAGATACGCAGTATTTT.

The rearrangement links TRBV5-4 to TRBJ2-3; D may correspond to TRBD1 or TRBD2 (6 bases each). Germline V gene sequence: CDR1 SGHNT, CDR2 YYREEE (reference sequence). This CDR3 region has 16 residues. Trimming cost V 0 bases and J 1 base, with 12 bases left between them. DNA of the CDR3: TGTGCCAGCAGCTTGGCCGGGGGCCGCCGCACAGATACGCAGTATTTT. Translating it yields CASSLAGGRRTDTQYF.